These 4 T cell receptor beta chains were sequenced from one sample in a study of regulatory T cells in long-lasting Graves disease. With iRepertoire HTBI primers and Arm-PCR of CDR3 regions, TCR beta libraries were built. TCRdb called the multiplex PCR reads again in MiXCR, with one record for every CDR3 protein. Of 360,000 or so distinct CDR3 sequences in the sample, 15% to 20% were seen once. As for time point: newly diagnosed GD, antithyroid drugs for less than 3 months. Generation of the TCR library employed RNA extracted from PBMCs. The data were also submitted as part of a second study, on T cells in Graves' hyperthyroidism and ophthalmopathy.

The specimen comprised peripheral blood mononuclear cells (PBMCs), sampled at new diagnosis, from a patient treated with antithyroid drugs. The source of these receptors is a woman younger than 35 with Graves disease.

This clonotype occurred many times. This chain joins TRBV5-6 and TRBJ1-1, with D possibly being TRBD1 (5 bases). V gave up 6 bases and J gave up 1 base, with 19 bases separating them. CDR1 and CDR2 (germline): SGHDT, YYEEEE. The CDR3 is 16 amino acids. The CDR3 is CASKRVVGQSNTEAFF. Written as DNA, the CDR3 is TGTGCCAGCAAGAGAGTCGTGGGGCAGTCGAACACTGAAGCTTTCTTT.

The chain has TRBV10-3 and TRBJ2-7; D is possibly TRBD1 (6 bases). Looked up from germline, CDR1 is ENHRY and CDR2 is SYGVKD. V lost 7 bases, J lost 3 bases, and 19 bases lay in between. The CDR3 sequence is 15 residues long. CDR3 amino acids: CAIKASGQPIYEQYF. CDR3 sequence (DNA): TGTGCCATCAAGGCTTCGGGACAACCCATCTACGAGCAGTACTTC.

This clonotype was seen many times. The gene calls are TRBV4-1 and TRBJ2-1; 7 bases match TRBD1. CDR1 and CDR2 (germline): MGHRA, YSYEKL. Losses at the gene ends were 5 bases for V and 5 bases for J; bases not matched to a gene: 6. The CDR3 sequence is 14 residues long. The CDR3 DNA follows: TGCGCCAGCAGCATAGAGGGACAGAACAATGAGCAGTTCTTC. This sequence encodes CASSIEGQNNEQFF.

J is TRBJ1-1 and V is TRBV5-1; TRBD1 is a possible D gene (6 bases). The CDR3 spans 15 residues. Trimming took 0 bases from V and 5 from J, leaving 14 bases between them. CDR1 SGHRS and CDR2 YFSETQ come from the germline V gene. CDR3 in amino acids: CASSLGRGAGTEAFF. Written as DNA, the CDR3 is TGCGCCAGCAGCTTGGGTCGGGGGGCCGGGACTGAAGCTTTCTTT.